Below are 12 T cell receptor beta chains sequenced from a single sample in a study of T cell responses to AZD1222 COVID-19 vaccine. The data were produced by immunoSEQ multiplex PCR, yet TCRdb's version contains in-frame clones alone and is incomplete. The sample has roughly 150,000 clones, 90% seen once. The sequencing used peripheral blood, collected 28 days after the second AZD1222 dose. All receptors derive from an adult who received the AZD1222 COVID-19 vaccine.

The CDR3 DNA reads TGTGCCAGCAGCTTCTTCGGGAATGAGCAGTTCTTC. Translating gives CASSFFGNEQFF. V usage is TRBV11-2 and J usage is TRBJ2-1, with D uncertain. CDR1 is SGHAT and CDR2 is FQNNGV in the germline V gene. The CDR3 consists of 12 residues. Trimming removed 3 bases at V and 7 bases at J, with 7 bases between. Variable domain in full (rest from reference TRBV11-2 and TRBJ2-1): EAGVAQSPRYKIIEKRQSVAFWCNPISGHATLYWYQQILGQGPKLLIQFQNNGVVDDSQLPKDRFSAERLKGVDSTLKIQPAKLEDSAVYLCASSFFGNEQFFGPGTRLTVL.

The rearrangement uses TRBV9 and TRBJ1-1; D remains unclear. Trimming pared 4 bases from V and 11 bases from J, leaving 12 bases between. This CDR3 region has 11 residues. CDR1 SGDLS and CDR2 YYNGEE come from the germline V gene. CDR3 region: CASSSPRRAFF. DNA for the CDR3: TGTGCCAGCAGCTCCCCGAGACGGGCTTTCTTT.

In its sample, this clone was seen a few times. The chain joins TRBV19 to TRBJ1-5; D unresolved. This CDR3 is built from 15 residues. V dropped 6 bases and J dropped 6 bases, with 18 bases sitting between them. The germline V gene has CDR1 LNHDA and CDR2 SQIVND (reference sequence). Here the CDR3 DNA reads TGTGCCAGTAGCCGCCCGGCCAGGTCGGTTCAGCCCCAGCATTTT. It translates to CASSRPARSVQPQHF.

The chain employs TRBV3-1 (or the pseudogene TRBV3-2) and TRBJ1-1; D is ambiguous. Trimming left V 0 bases short and J 5 bases short, with 19 bases between. This CDR3 spans 17 amino acids. In germline, CDR1 is LGHDT, CDR2 YNNKEL (reference sequence). The CDR3, as DNA: TGTGCCAGCAGCCAAGATAAGGGCGCAGCCCTAGGAACTGAAGCTTTCTTT. Amino acids: CASSQDKGAALGTEAFF.

J is TRBJ2-1 and V is TRBV18; TRBD2 aligns across 13 bases. After removal of 4 bases from V and 5 bases from J, the junction contained 5 bases not matched to a gene. The CDR3 runs 16 residues. In germline, CDR1 is KGHSH, CDR2 LQKENI. In DNA, the CDR3 is TGTGCCAGCTCACGCGAACTAGCGGGAGGGGACAATGAGCAGTTCTTC. Its protein is CASSRELAGGDNEQFF.

The rearrangement uses TRBV5-4 and TRBJ1-4, with TRBD1 matching 9 bases. The CDR3 contains 14 residues. With V trimmed by 3 bases and J by 6 bases, 3 bases remained unmatched. Germline V gene lookup returns CDR1 SGHNT and CDR2 YYREEE (reference sequence). The CDR3 spells CASSSTGGDEKLFF. The DNA of the CDR3 is TGTGCCAGCAGCTCGACAGGGGGGGATGAAAAACTGTTTTTT.

This clone was counted a single time. The V call is TRBV13, the J call TRBJ1-1; 7 bases fit TRBD1. Germline trimming cut 6 bases from V and 8 bases from J; bases unmatched to any gene: 12. Germline V lookup: CDR1 PRHDT, CDR2 FYEKMQ (reference sequence). The CDR3 is 14 residues long. CDR3 in amino acids: CASRSGTASLEAFF. CDR3 DNA sequence: TGTGCCAGCAGGTCCGGGACAGCCTCCTTGGAAGCTTTCTTT.

This clone was counted a single time. This chain connects TRBV19 to TRBJ2-7; no definite D call. This CDR3 is built from 15 residues. V was clipped by 2 bases and J by 1 base, with 12 bases between them. Germline loops: CDR1 LNHDA, CDR2 SQIVND (reference sequence). CDR3: CASSIMAQGSYEQYF. The CDR3, as DNA: TGTGCCAGTAGTATAATGGCCCAAGGGTCCTACGAGCAGTACTTC.

The rearrangement uses TRBV6-4 and TRBJ1-1; the D gene is possibly TRBD1 (5 bases). This CDR3 comprises 12 residues. The germline CDR1 and CDR2 sequences are MRHNA and SNTAGT. The ends were cut back, 2 bases at V and 10 bases at J, with 11 bases in the middle. CDR3 in amino acids: CASSDNGGGAFF. The CDR3 nucleotides read TGTGCCAGCAGTGACAATGGGGGGGGAGCTTTCTTT.

The rearrangement uses TRBV7-3 and TRBJ2-1; D is undetermined. The V gene's germline CDR1 is SGHTA and CDR2 FQGTGA. V shed 2 bases and J shed 4 bases, with 12 bases lying between them. CDR3 size: 15 residues. In DNA, the CDR3 is TGTGCCAGCAGCTTAGTAGGCGGTCCGTACAATGAGCAGTTCTTC. It codes for CASSLVGGPYNEQFF.

The V and J genes are TRBV19 and TRBJ1-1; 7 nucleotides align to TRBD1. Germline-derived CDR1 and CDR2 are LNHDA and SQIVND (reference sequence). Trimming cost V 5 bases and J 8 bases; bases outside gene matches: 8. The CDR3 loop spans 13 amino acids. Here the CDR3 DNA reads TGTGCCAGTAGTCCGCACAGGGGTACCGAAGCTTTCTTT. It translates to CASSPHRGTEAFF.

The CDR3 reads CATSTSDNLNTEAFF. The DNA for the CDR3 is TGTGCCACCAGCACGAGCGACAACCTGAACACTGAAGCTTTCTTT. The chain couples TRBV15 to TRBJ1-1; D gene ambiguous. V was shortened by 4 bases and J by 0 bases, with 12 bases between the two germline ends. This CDR3 is built from 15 residues. Germline V gene lookup returns CDR1 LNHNV and CDR2 YYDKDF (reference sequence).